This passage covers 14 T cell receptor beta chains from one sample sequenced in a study of T cell responses to AZD1222 COVID-19 vaccine. Using immunoSEQ multiplex PCR, the repertoire was profiled, and TCRdb retains in-frame clones only, with some absent. The sample lists about 120,000 clones, about 90% occurring once. Sample: peripheral blood, taken on day 0 of AZD1222 vaccination. These receptors were taken from an adult in good health.

V usage is TRBV19 and J usage is TRBJ2-1, with 13 bases lining up with TRBD2. With 7 bases clipped from V and 6 bases from J, the junction kept 9 bases outside the gene matches. The CDR3 extends over 16 amino acids. From germline, CDR1 is LNHDA and CDR2 SQIVND (reference sequence). The CDR3 here is CASISRTSGRGNEQFF. The CDR3 DNA reads TGTGCCAGTATCTCCCGAACTAGCGGGAGGGGCAATGAGCAGTTCTTC.

The V and J genes are TRBV12-5 and TRBJ2-4; D is uncertain. The CDR3 runs to 13 residues. The germline V gene has CDR1 LGHNT and CDR2 FRNRAP. V lost 8 bases and J lost 5, with 13 bases in between. The CDR3 DNA reads TGTGCTAGTCGAATCGCTGAGGAAAACATTCAGTACTTC. It is translated as CASRIAEENIQYF.

The V gene is TRBV3-1 (or the pseudogene TRBV3-2), the J gene TRBJ2-1; 8 bases align to TRBD2. Trimming cost V 7 bases and J 0 bases; bases outside gene matches: 14. The CDR3 loop spans 18 amino acids. Germline lookup yields CDR1 LGHDT and CDR2 YNNKEL (reference sequence). In DNA form, the CDR3 reads TGTGCCAGCAATCCAGCGGGAGACCGAAGTGCCTCCTACAATGAGCAGTTCTTC. Its translation is CASNPAGDRSASYNEQFF.

This clone was seen a few times. The chain has TRBV29-1 and TRBJ1-5, with unresolved D. Trimming stripped 5 bases from V and 2 bases from J, with 10 bases between. Germline lookup yields CDR1 SQVTM and CDR2 ANQGSEA. CDR3 length equals 13 residues. CDR3 loop: CSVSGSGNQPQHF. The CDR3 nucleotides read TGCAGCGTTTCCGGGAGCGGCAATCAGCCCCAGCATTTT.

The V call is TRBV7-9, the J call TRBJ1-1; D gene ambiguous. V was shortened by 5 bases and J by 4 bases, with 11 bases between the two germline ends. The CDR3 covers 13 residues. Germline V gives CDR1 SEHNR, CDR2 FQNEAQ (reference sequence). The CDR3 reads CASSPTPTTEAFF. For the CDR3, the DNA is TGTGCCAGCAGCCCAACACCAACCACTGAAGCTTTCTTT.

The chain is built from TRBV9 and TRBJ1-1; tentatively, D is TRBD1 (5 bases). V was cut by 4 bases and J by 5 bases, with 18 bases left in between. The germline V gene encodes CDR1 SGDLS and CDR2 YYNGEE. The CDR3 covers 15 residues. CDR3 residues: CASSPPRRGGTEAFF. The CDR3 DNA reads TGTGCCAGCAGCCCCCCCAGGAGGGGAGGGACTGAAGCTTTCTTT.

The chain is built from TRBV2 and TRBJ2-7; no firm D call. Germline lookup yields CDR1 SNHLY and CDR2 FYNNEI. The CDR3 consists of 13 residues. The ends were cut back, 4 bases at V and 2 bases at J, with 9 bases in the middle. For the CDR3, the DNA is TGTGCCAGCAGTGCGCTTGGGACCTACGAGCAGTACTTC. Protein sequence: CASSALGTYEQYF.

The chain recombines TRBV30 with TRBJ1-1, with no clear D. The CDR3 runs to 14 residues. The V end lost 2 bases, the J end lost 5 bases, and 15 bases lay between the germline ends. CDR1 is GTSNPN, CDR2 SVGIG, per germline (reference sequence). The CDR3 spells CAWSFGPPRTEAFF. Here the CDR3 DNA reads TGTGCCTGGAGTTTCGGGCCCCCACGGACTGAAGCTTTCTTT. Variable domain in full (rest from reference TRBV30 and TRBJ1-1): SQTIHQWPATLVQPVGSPLSLECTVEGTSNPNLYWYRQAAGRGLQLLFYSVGIGQISSEVPQNLSASRPQDRQFILSSKKLLLSDSGFYLCAWSFGPPRTEAFFGQGTRLTVV.

The rearrangement uses TRBV9 and TRBJ2-3; D unresolved. Trimming left V 4 bases short and J 0 bases short, with 15 bases between. This CDR3 is 16 amino acids long. Germline V lookup: CDR1 SGDLS, CDR2 YYNGEE. In nucleotides, the CDR3 is TGTGCCAGCAGCCCCTCGAGATACGGGAGCACAGATACGCAGTATTTT. As protein: CASSPSRYGSTDTQYF. Supplemented by reference TRBV9 and TRBJ2-3, the full variable domain reads DSGVTQTPKHLITATGQRVTLRCSPRSGDLSVYWYQQSLDQGLQFLIQYYNGEERAKGNILERFSAQQFPDLHSELNLSSLELGDSALYFCASSPSRYGSTDTQYFGPGTRLTVL.

The genes are TRBV11-2 and TRBJ2-1; the D is unclear. This CDR3 has 11 amino acids. V lost 3 bases to trimming and J lost 12 bases, with 9 bases between them. CDR1 and CDR2 (germline): SGHAT, FQNNGV. The CDR3 is CASSFGTGQFF. The CDR3 region has the DNA TGTGCCAGCAGCTTCGGAACTGGGCAGTTCTTC.

The genes are TRBV6-5 and TRBJ1-1, with D perhaps matching TRBD1 (5 bases). This CDR3 is 15 amino acids long. Looked up from germline, CDR1 is MNHEY and CDR2 is SVGAGI. Between the trimmed V and J ends, which lost 6 bases and 4 bases, there was a span of 18 bases. The CDR3 nucleotides are TGTGCCAGCAGGCGGGGGGACGAATGGACCACTGAAGCTTTCTTT. This translates into CASRRGDEWTTEAFF.

The rearrangement links TRBV5-1 to TRBJ2-1, with D possibly TRBD2 on 6 matching bases. V lost 5 bases, J lost 0 bases, and 9 bases lay in between. The CDR3 totals 14 residues. Germline V gene sequence: CDR1 SGHRS, CDR2 YFSETQ. The CDR3 here is CASSGGSSYNEQFF. Written as DNA, the CDR3 is TGCGCCAGCAGTGGGGGGAGCTCCTACAATGAGCAGTTCTTC.

The rearrangement links TRBV4-2 to TRBJ2-7; the D is unclear. V lost 0 bases to trimming and J lost 4 bases, with 7 bases between them. There are 13 residues in the CDR3. Per germline, CDR1 LGHNA and CDR2 YNFKEQ. CDR3 sequence: CASSQDTLYEQYF. DNA for the CDR3: TGTGCCAGCAGCCAAGATACCCTATACGAGCAGTACTTC.

The J gene is TRBJ1-1, the V gene TRBV9; D is ambiguous. CDR3 length: 14 amino acids. Between the trimmed V and J ends, which lost 3 bases and 3 bases, there was a span of 12 bases. Germline V gene lookup returns CDR1 SGDLS and CDR2 YYNGEE. CDR3 in amino acids: CASSAMGRDTEAFF. The CDR3, as DNA: TGTGCCAGCAGCGCAATGGGGAGGGACACTGAAGCTTTCTTT.